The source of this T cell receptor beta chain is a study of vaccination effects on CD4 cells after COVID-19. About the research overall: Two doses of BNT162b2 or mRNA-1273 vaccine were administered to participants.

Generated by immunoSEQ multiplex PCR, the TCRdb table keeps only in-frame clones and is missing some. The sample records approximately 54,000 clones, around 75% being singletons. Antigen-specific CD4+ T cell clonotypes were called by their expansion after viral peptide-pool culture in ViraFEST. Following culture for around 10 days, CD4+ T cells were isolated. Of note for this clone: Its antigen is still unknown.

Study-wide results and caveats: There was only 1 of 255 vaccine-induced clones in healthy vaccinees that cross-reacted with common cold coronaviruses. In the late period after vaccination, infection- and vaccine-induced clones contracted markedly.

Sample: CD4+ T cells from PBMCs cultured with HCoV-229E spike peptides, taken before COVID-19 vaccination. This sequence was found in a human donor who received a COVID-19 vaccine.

The CDR3 DNA is TGTGCCAGTAGACGGACAGGGGATGTCTATGGCTACACCTTC. This sequence encodes CASRRTGDVYGYTF. The genes are TRBV19 and TRBJ1-2; TRBD1 matches 9 bases. Germline values: CDR1 LNHDA, CDR2 SQIVND (reference sequence). V shed 6 bases, J shed 4 bases, and the junction held 6 bases outside the gene matches. CDR3 length equals 14 residues.